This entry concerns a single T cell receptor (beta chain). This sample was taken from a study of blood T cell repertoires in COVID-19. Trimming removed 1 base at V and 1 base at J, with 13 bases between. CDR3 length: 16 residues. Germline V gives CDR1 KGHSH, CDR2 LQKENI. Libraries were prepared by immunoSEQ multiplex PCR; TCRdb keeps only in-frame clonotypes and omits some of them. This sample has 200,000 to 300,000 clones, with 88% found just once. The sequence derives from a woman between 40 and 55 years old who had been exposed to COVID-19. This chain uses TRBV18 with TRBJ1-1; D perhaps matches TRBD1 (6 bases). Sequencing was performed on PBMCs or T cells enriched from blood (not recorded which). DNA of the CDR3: TGTGCCAGCTCACCACTGACAGGACCTACGAACACTGAAGCTTTCTTT. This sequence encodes CASSPLTGPTNTEAFF.